This TCR beta chain was captured by sequencing in a study of OX40 agonist ivuxolimab in advanced cancers. Study results and caveats: Some of the lowest clonal expansion was seen in partial responders at 0.1-3.0 mg/kg.

Some clones are missing from TCRdb's copy, which holds only in-frame ones; the method was immunoSEQ multiplex PCR. The sample has about 85,000 clones; around 90% are singletons. Worth noting for this clone: Its antigen is not known.

The CDR3 length is 13 residues. Germline V gene sequence: CDR1 SGHRS, CDR2 YFSETQ. The J segment lost 5 bases and the V segment lost 5 bases, leaving 5 bases of the junction unmatched. This rearrangement joins TRBV5-1 to TRBJ2-5, with TRBD1 matching 8 bases. The source is an adult with an advanced solid tumor such as melanoma, head and neck, liver or kidney cancer. Sequences were derived from CD4+ or CD8+ T cells sorted from blood, sampled in a trial of the OX40 agonist ivuxolimab. The CDR3 region has the DNA TGCGCCAGCAGGGCAGGGGGCTTGGAGACCCAGTACTTC. It encodes CASRAGGLETQYF.